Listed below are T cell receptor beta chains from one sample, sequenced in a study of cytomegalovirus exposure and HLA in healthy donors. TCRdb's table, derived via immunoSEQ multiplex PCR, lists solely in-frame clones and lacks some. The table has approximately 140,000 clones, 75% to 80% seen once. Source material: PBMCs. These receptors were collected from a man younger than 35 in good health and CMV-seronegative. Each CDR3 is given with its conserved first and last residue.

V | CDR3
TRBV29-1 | CSVGGIRGLTTDTQYF
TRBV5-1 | CASSSIAGTGSGNTIYF
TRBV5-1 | CASSLVAANSPLHF
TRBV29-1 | CSVEGYGYF
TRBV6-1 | CASSLTGISGNTIYF
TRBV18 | CASSPRLLAHEQFF
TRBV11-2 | CASRPAGTTYEQYF
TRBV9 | CASSVLDDSSKNIQYF
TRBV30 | CAWSLQQGGGYTF
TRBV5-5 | CASSGGTVLSSYEQYF
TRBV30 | CAWSGDLAGGTTDTQYF
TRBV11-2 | CASSANAGFWDYGYTF
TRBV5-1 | CASSPWTGPSSYEQYF
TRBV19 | CASSPALGGDRGSGANVLTF
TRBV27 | CASSGRDRDYEQYF
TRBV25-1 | CASSERGSYNTIYF
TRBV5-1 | CAIPSGGYEQYF
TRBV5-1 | CASSPTGEDGYTF
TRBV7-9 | CASSAMDREYVQYF
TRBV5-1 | CASGGGTSQETQYF
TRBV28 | CASSPRVDGAQYF
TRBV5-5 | CASSLGRVSGYTF
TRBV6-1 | CASDGQSNEKLFF
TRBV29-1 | CSAGPTDTQYF
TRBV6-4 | CASSALPGANVLTF
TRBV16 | CASSLTGGLNTEAFF
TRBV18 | CASSKTTRVSTEAFF
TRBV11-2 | CASSSPTSGSETQYF
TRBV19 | CASSMAGDYGYTF
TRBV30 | CAWSLDTISNQPQHF
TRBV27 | CASSFDRFDYGQYF
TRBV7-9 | CASSLGLGETQYF
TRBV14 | CASSRMGTGNYGYTF
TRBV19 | CASSIGQGSTGYTF
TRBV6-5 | CASSYSGNRAPYEQYF
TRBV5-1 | CASSPGLVGETQYF
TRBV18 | CASSPGQGHTEAFF
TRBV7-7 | CASSLAQGGEAFF
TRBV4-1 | CASGASDGGTQYF